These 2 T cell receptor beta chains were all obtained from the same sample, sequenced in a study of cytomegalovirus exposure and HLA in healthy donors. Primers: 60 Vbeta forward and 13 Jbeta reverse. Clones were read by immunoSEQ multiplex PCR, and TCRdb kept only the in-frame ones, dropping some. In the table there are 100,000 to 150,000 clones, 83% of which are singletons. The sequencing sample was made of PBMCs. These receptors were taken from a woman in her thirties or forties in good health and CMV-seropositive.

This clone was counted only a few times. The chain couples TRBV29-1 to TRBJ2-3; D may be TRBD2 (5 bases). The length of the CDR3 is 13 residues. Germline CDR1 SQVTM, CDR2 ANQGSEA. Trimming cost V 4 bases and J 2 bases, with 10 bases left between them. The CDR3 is CSVVPSPTDTQYF. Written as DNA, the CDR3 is TGCAGCGTTGTTCCTAGCCCCACAGATACGCAGTATTTT.

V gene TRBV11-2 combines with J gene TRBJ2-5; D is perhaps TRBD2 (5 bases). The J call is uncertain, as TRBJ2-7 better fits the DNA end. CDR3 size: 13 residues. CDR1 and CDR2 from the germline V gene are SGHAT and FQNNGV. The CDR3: CASSLQAAYEQYF. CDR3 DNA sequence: TGTGCCAGCAGCTTACAAGCGGCCTACGAGCAGTACTTC.